This TCR beta chain originates from a study of blood T cell repertoires in COVID-19. Study summary: Donors in the United States, Italy and Spain gave samples during acute or convalescent COVID-19. The analysed material was cDNA or gDNA that came from T cells, B-cell-depleted T cells, or PBMCs.

The assay was immunoSEQ multiplex PCR, and TCRdb's table has in-frame clones only and misses some. The sample has about 60,000 clones; about 83% are singletons. This CDR3 spans 14 amino acids. CDR1 LGHDT and CDR2 YNNKEL come from the germline V gene (reference sequence). The trim removed 4 bases at V and 6 bases at J, leaving 4 bases unmatched. This receptor was taken from a human donor in a cohort sampled during active COVID-19. The chain carries TRBV3-1 (or the pseudogene TRBV3-2) and TRBJ1-5, with 9 nucleotides matching TRBD1. Sequencing was carried out using peripheral blood. In DNA, the CDR3 is TGTGCCAGCAGCCCGGGACAGGGATTTCAGCCCCAGCATTTT. Amino acids: CASSPGQGFQPQHF.